This passage covers 15 T cell receptor beta chains from one sample sequenced in a study of blood T cell repertoires in COVID-19. Method: immunoSEQ multiplex PCR; TCRdb's copy keeps in-frame clones and lacks some. This table holds approximately 200,000 clones, 89% found once. The sample consisted of PBMCs or T cells enriched from blood (not recorded which). All receptors derive from a woman between 40 and 50 years old with acute COVID-19.

V usage is TRBV7-9 and J usage is TRBJ2-3, with 9 bases lining up with TRBD2. Germline V gene data show CDR1 as SEHNR and CDR2 as FQNEAQ (reference sequence). V dropped 0 bases and J dropped 3; count of bases not matched to a gene: 4. The CDR3 is 16 amino acids. For the CDR3, the DNA is TGTGCCAGCAGCTTAGCCCTAGCGGGAAGGACAGATACGCAGTATTTT. It specifies CASSLALAGRTDTQYF.

V usage is TRBV9 and J usage is TRBJ2-1; 8 bases match TRBD2. The CDR3 is 18 amino acids. V gave up 4 bases and J gave up 0 bases; unmatched junction bases: 12. From germline, CDR1 is SGDLS and CDR2 YYNGEE. The CDR3 DNA reads as TGTGCCAGCAGCCCCCGGGGGGGGCCCCTGAGCTCCTACAATGAGCAGTTCTTC. Translated, it gives CASSPRGGPLSSYNEQFF.

The rearrangement links TRBV5-6 to TRBJ1-4, with a weak D call TRBD1 (5 bases). V lost 4 bases and J 7 bases, leaving 14 bases between the germline ends. The germline V gene has CDR1 SGHDT and CDR2 YYEEEE. The CDR3 runs 14 residues. This CDR3 is CASSLGHSGEKLFF. The CDR3, as DNA: TGTGCCAGCAGCCTCGGACATAGTGGTGAAAAACTGTTTTTT.

This rearrangement joins TRBV7-3 to TRBJ2-2; TRBD2 agrees at 11 bases. The CDR3 loop spans 19 amino acids. From germline, CDR1 is SGHTA and CDR2 FQGTGA. The V gene end was trimmed by 4 bases and the J gene end by 3 bases; junction bases not matched to a gene: 13. The CDR3 nucleotides read TGTGCCAGCAGCTCACGGGCTAGCGGGGGGATTAAGGACACCGGGGAGCTGTTTTTT. It yields the protein CASSSRASGGIKDTGELFF.

The chain links TRBV7-9 to TRBJ1-3; 9 bases map to TRBD1. The CDR3 is 16 residues long. The V gene end was trimmed by 1 base and the J gene end by 4 bases; junction bases not matched to a gene: 5. Germline loops: CDR1 SEHNR, CDR2 FQNEAQ (reference sequence). CDR3 residues: CASSLGGQGDGNTIYF. CDR3 nucleotides: TGTGCCAGCAGCTTAGGGGGACAGGGAGACGGAAACACCATATATTTT.

This clone was seen only a few times. V is TRBV18 and J is TRBJ1-3, with 9 bases identical to TRBD1. Trimming took 5 bases from V and 0 from J; bases not matched to a gene: 5. The germline gives CDR1 KGHSH, CDR2 LQKENI. This CDR3 has 16 amino acids. This CDR3 reads CASSKGQGDSGNTIYF. The CDR3 DNA follows: TGTGCCAGCTCAAAGGGACAGGGCGACTCTGGAAACACCATATATTTT.

This chain uses TRBV30 with TRBJ1-2; D perhaps matches TRBD1 (6 bases). This CDR3 region has 13 residues. V shed 0 bases and J shed 4 bases, with 9 bases lying between them. Germline loops: CDR1 GTSNPN, CDR2 SVGIG (reference sequence). The CDR3 region has the DNA TGTGCCTGGAGTGTCCAGGGGTCCTATGGCTACACCTTC. Its translation is CAWSVQGSYGYTF.

The chain has TRBV11-2 and TRBJ2-1; 9 bases align to TRBD1. The ends lost 5 bases at V and 3 bases at J; junction bases unmatched: 11. The CDR3 sequence is 17 residues long. Germline-derived CDR1 and CDR2 are SGHAT and FQNNGV. The CDR3 here is CASSPVAGTGIYNEQFF. CDR3 nucleotide sequence: TGTGCCAGCAGCCCTGTAGCCGGGACAGGGATCTACAATGAGCAGTTCTTC.

V is TRBV3-1 (or the pseudogene TRBV3-2) and J is TRBJ2-1; TRBD2 might be the D (6 bases). CDR3 length: 16 amino acids. CDR1 is LGHDT, CDR2 YNNKEL, per germline (reference sequence). V was trimmed by 1 base and J by 4 bases, leaving 14 bases between them. The CDR3 is CASSQARDLSYNEQFF. As DNA, the CDR3 is TGTGCCAGCAGCCAAGCCCGGGACTTGAGTTACAATGAGCAGTTCTTC.

Regarding this clone: Other DNA sequences in the sample encode the same CDR3. The chain uses TRBV5-1 and TRBJ1-1, with D perhaps matching TRBD1 (5 bases). This CDR3 comprises 15 residues. The germline CDR1 and CDR2 sequences are SGHRS and YFSETQ. Trimming shortened V by 0 bases and J by 0 bases, and 9 bases separated the two germline ends. The CDR3 nucleotides are TGCGCCAGCAGCTTGGATCGGGGGATGAACACTGAAGCTTTCTTT. Its translation: CASSLDRGMNTEAFF.

This clone was seen a few times. J is TRBJ2-7 and V is TRBV2, with 10 bases that match TRBD1. J lost 3 bases, V lost 7 bases, and 3 bases had no gene match. CDR3 length: 13 residues. Germline loops: CDR1 SNHLY, CDR2 FYNNEI. CDR3 residues: CASNRDRGYEQYF. CDR3 sequence (DNA): TGTGCCAGCAATCGGGACAGGGGCTACGAGCAGTACTTC.

The chain couples TRBV11-2 to TRBJ2-2; D remains ambiguous. The CDR3 runs 14 residues. The germline V gene encodes CDR1 SGHAT and CDR2 FQNNGV. The germline V and J ends were trimmed by 5 bases and 1 base, with 8 bases remaining between them. The CDR3 DNA sequence: TGTGCCAGCAGCCCCAACTTGAACACCGGGGAGCTGTTTTTT. Its protein product is CASSPNLNTGELFF.

The V gene is TRBV5-1, the J gene TRBJ2-1, with D tentatively TRBD2 (6 bases). CDR3 size: 14 residues. Trimming stripped 3 bases from V and 9 bases from J, with 16 bases between. Germline V gene data show CDR1 as SGHRS and CDR2 as YFSETQ. The CDR3 here is CASSSRGSSGEQFF. Here the CDR3 DNA reads TGCGCCAGCAGCTCCCGTGGGAGTAGCGGTGAGCAGTTCTTC. The complete variable domain, with remaining parts taken from reference TRBV5-1 and TRBJ2-1, reads KAGVTQTPRYLIKTRGQQVTLSCSPISGHRSVSWYQQTPGQGLQFLFEYFSETQRNKGNFPGRFSGRQFSNSRSEMNVSTLELGDSALYLCASSSRGSSGEQFFGPGTRLTVL.

This clone was seen once. The chain carries TRBV3-1 (or the pseudogene TRBV3-2) and TRBJ2-3; 14 bases fit TRBD2. Germline CDR1 and CDR2: LGHDT and YNNKEL (reference sequence). The trim removed 3 bases at V and 1 base at J, leaving 9 bases unmatched. The CDR3 contains 19 residues. DNA of the CDR3: TGTGCCAGCAGCCACTATGGGACTAGCGGGAGAGGGGGCACAGATACGCAGTATTTT. The encoded protein is CASSHYGTSGRGGTDTQYF.

The genes are TRBV28 and TRBJ2-7; 12 bases line up with TRBD1. The J segment lost 6 bases and the V segment lost 6 bases, leaving 12 bases of the junction unmatched. The germline gives CDR1 MDHEN, CDR2 SYDVKM. The CDR3 runs to 16 residues. As DNA, the CDR3 is TGTGCCAGCAGCTCAAGACCGGGACAGGGGGCTACCGAGCAGTACTTC. Amino acid sequence: CASSSRPGQGATEQYF. Combining the CDR3 with reference TRBV28 and TRBJ2-7 gives the whole variable domain DVKVTQSSRYLVKRTGEKVFLECVQDMDHENMFWYRQDPGLGLRLIYFSYDVKMKEKGDIPEGYSVSREKKERFSLILESASTNQTSMYLCASSSRPGQGATEQYFGPGTRLTVT.